This T cell receptor beta chain was identified during a study of blood T cell repertoires in COVID-19. Study-wide context: COVID-19 samples from acute and convalescent phases originated in the United States, Italy and Spain. The analysed material was cDNA or gDNA that came from T cells, B-cell-depleted T cells, or PBMCs.

The repertoire was sequenced with immunoSEQ multiplex PCR; TCRdb's copy has only in-frame clones and lacks some. This table has more than 200,000 clones, about nine tenths appearing once. Per the germline V gene, CDR1 is MNHEY and CDR2 is SVGAGI. V trimming: 4 bases; J trimming: 5 bases; junction bases outside the gene matches: 11. The CDR3 consists of 15 residues. V gene TRBV6-5 combines with J gene TRBJ2-7; 7 nucleotides match TRBD2. Sequencing input: peripheral blood. The sequence came from a woman aged 55 to 70 with acute or convalescent COVID-19. The CDR3 region is CASSSLAYGNHEQYF. The CDR3, as DNA: TGTGCCAGCAGTTCACTAGCGTACGGAAACCACGAGCAGTACTTC.